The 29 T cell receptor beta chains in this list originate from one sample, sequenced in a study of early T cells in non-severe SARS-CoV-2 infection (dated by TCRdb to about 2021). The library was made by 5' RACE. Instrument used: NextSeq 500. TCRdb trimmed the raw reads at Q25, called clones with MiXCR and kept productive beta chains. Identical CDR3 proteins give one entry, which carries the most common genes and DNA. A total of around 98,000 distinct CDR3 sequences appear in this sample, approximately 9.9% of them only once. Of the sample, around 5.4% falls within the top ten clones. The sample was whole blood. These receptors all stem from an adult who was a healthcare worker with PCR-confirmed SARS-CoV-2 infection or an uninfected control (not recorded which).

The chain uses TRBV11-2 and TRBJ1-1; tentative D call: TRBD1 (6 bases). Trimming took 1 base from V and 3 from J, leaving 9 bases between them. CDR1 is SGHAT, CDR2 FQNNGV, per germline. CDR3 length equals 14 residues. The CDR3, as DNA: TGTGCCAGCAGCTTAGCAGGGGTGGACACTGAAGCTTTCTTT. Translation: CASSLAGVDTEAFF.

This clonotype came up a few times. The chain's CDR3 is CASSLDNRVPAYTDTQYF. The DNA for the CDR3 is TGCGCCAGCAGCTTGGATAACAGGGTCCCTGCTTACACAGATACGCAGTATTTT. The rearrangement uses TRBV5-1 and TRBJ2-3, with D possibly TRBD1 on 6 matching bases. This CDR3 is 18 amino acids long. Germline V gives CDR1 SGHRS, CDR2 YFSETQ. The V end lost 0 bases, the J end lost 2 bases, and 19 bases lay between the germline ends.

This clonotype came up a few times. Written as DNA, the CDR3 is TGTGCCAGCAGCGGACGGACAGGGTACACTGAAGCTTTCTTT. Translation: CASSGRTGYTEAFF. This sequence joins TRBV3-1 and TRBJ1-1, with TRBD1 matching over 8 bases. Germline CDR1 is LGHDT and CDR2 is YNNKEL (reference sequence). V dropped 5 bases and J dropped 3; count of bases not matched to a gene: 5. The CDR3 runs 14 residues.

The CDR3 nucleotides read TGTGCCAGCAGCCCCGGACAGGGAAAGCCCGGAGACACCGGGGAGCTGTTTTTT. Amino acid sequence: CASSPGQGKPGDTGELFF. The chain combines TRBV7-7 with TRBJ2-2, with TRBD1 identical over 8 bases. Germline V lookup: CDR1 SSHAT, CDR2 FNYEAQ (reference sequence). The CDR3 has 18 residues. The J segment lost 3 bases and the V segment lost 5 bases, leaving 14 bases of the junction unmatched.

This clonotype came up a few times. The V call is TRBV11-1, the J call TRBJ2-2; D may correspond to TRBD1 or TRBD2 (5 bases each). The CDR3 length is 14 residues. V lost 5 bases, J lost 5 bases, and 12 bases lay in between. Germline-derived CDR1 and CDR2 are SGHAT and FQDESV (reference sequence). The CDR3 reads CASSPLGGTGELFF. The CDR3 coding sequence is TGTGCCAGCAGCCCCCTTGGGGGTACCGGGGAGCTGTTTTTT.

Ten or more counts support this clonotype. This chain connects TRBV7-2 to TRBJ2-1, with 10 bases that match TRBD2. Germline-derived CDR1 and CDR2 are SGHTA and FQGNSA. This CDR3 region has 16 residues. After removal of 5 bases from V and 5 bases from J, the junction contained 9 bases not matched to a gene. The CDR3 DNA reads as TGTGCCAGCAGCGTTTCTAGCGGGAGTTCCGACAATGAGCAGTTCTTC. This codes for CASSVSSGSSDNEQFF.

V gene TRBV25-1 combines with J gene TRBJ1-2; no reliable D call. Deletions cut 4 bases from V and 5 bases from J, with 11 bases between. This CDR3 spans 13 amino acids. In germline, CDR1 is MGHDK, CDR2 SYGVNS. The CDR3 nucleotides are TGTGCCAGCAGTGTCGGCACGCTTTATGGCTACACCTTC. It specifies CASSVGTLYGYTF.

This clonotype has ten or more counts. The CDR3 DNA follows: TGTGCCAGCTCACTTTGGACTAGCGGGCTTAGCACAGATACGCAGTATTTT. This translates into CASSLWTSGLSTDTQYF. The J gene is TRBJ2-3, the V gene TRBV18; 11 nucleotides align to TRBD2. V lost 4 bases and J lost 0; bases outside the gene matches: 6. The CDR3 sequence is 17 residues long. The germline V gene has CDR1 KGHSH and CDR2 LQKENI. Drawing the rest from reference TRBV18 and TRBJ2-3, the complete variable domain is NAGVMQNPRHLVRRRGQEARLRCSPMKGHSHVYWYRQLPEEGLKFMVYLQKENIIDESGMPKERFSAEFPKEGPSILRIQQVVRGDSAAYFCASSLWTSGLSTDTQYFGPGTRLTVL.

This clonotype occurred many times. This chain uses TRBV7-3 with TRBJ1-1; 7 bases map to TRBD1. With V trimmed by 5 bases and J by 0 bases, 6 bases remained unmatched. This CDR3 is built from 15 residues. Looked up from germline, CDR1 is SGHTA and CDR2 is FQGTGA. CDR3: CASSPQGGMNTEAFF. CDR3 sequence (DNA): TGTGCCAGCAGCCCCCAGGGGGGGATGAACACTGAAGCTTTCTTT.

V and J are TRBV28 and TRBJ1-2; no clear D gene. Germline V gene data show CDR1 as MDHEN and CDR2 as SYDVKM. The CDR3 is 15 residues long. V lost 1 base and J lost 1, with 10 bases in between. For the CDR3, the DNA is TGTGCCAGCAGTTTATTGAGGCAGCTTAACTATGGCTACACCTTC. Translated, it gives CASSLLRQLNYGYTF.

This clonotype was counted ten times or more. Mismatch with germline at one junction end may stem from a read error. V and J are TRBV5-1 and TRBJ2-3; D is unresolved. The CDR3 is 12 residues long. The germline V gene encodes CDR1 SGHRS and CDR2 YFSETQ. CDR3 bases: TGTGCCAGCAGCTTAGTTCCAGATACGCAGTATTTT. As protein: CASSLVPDTQYF.

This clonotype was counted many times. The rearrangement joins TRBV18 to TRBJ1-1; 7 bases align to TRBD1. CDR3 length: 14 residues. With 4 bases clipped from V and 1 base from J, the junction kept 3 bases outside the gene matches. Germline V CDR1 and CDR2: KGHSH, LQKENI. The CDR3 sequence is CASSLRQGNTEAFF. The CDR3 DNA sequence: TGTGCCAGCTCACTTCGACAGGGGAACACTGAAGCTTTCTTT.

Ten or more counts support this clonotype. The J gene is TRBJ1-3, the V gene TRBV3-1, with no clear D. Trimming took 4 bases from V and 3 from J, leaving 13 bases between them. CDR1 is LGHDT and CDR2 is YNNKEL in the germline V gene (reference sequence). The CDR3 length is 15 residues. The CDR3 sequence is CASSLERGIGNTIYF. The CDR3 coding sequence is TGTGCCAGCAGCCTCGAGCGGGGAATTGGAAACACCATATATTTT.

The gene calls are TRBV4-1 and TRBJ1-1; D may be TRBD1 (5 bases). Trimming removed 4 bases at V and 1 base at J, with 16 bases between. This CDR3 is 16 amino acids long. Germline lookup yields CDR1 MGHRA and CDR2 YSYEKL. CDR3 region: CASSPEGNLWNTEAFF. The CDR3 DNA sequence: TGCGCCAGCAGCCCAGAGGGGAACCTTTGGAACACTGAAGCTTTCTTT.

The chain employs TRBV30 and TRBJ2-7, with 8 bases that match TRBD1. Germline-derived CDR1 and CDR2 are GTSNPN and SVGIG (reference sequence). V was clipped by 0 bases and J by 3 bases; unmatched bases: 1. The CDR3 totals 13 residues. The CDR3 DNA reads TGTGCCTGGAGTGTGGACAGGGTCTACGAGCAGTACTTC. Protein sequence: CAWSVDRVYEQYF.

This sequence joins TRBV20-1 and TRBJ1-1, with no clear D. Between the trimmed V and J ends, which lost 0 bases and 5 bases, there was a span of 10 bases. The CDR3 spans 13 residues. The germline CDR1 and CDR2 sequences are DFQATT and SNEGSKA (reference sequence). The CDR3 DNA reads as TGCAGTGCTAGAGATCTCGGCACAACTGAAGCTTTCTTT. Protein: CSARDLGTTEAFF.

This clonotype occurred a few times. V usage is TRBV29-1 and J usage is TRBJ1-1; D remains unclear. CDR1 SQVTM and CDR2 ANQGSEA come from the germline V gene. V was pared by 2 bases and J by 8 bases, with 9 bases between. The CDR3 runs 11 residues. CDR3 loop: CSVERRREAFF. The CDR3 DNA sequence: TGCAGCGTTGAACGTCGACGGGAAGCTTTCTTT.

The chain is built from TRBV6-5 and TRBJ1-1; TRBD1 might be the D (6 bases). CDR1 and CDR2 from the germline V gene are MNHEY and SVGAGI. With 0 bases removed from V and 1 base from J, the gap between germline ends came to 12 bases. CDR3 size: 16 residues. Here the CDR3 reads CASSYSNREENTEAFF. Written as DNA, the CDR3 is TGTGCCAGCAGTTACTCGAACAGGGAGGAGAACACTGAAGCTTTCTTT.

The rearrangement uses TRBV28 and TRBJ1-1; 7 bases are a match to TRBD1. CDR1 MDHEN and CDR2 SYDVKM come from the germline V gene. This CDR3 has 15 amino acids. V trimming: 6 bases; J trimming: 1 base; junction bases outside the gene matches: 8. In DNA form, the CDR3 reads TGTGCCAGCAGCTCATTGAGGGGGCCGAACACTGAAGCTTTCTTT. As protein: CASSSLRGPNTEAFF.

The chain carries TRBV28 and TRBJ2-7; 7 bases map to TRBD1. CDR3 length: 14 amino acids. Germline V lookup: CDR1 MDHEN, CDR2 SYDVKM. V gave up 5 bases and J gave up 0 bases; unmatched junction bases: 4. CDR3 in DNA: TGTGCCAGCAGTGAGACAGGGTTCTCCTACGAGCAGTACTTC. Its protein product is CASSETGFSYEQYF.

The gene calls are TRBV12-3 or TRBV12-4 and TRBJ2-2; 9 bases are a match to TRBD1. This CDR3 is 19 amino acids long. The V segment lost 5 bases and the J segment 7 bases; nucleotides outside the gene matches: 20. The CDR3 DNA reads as TGTGCCAGCAGTCCCGCCCCTGGACAGGGGACGGCTAGGAACGGGGAGCTGTTTTTT. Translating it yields CASSPAPGQGTARNGELFF.

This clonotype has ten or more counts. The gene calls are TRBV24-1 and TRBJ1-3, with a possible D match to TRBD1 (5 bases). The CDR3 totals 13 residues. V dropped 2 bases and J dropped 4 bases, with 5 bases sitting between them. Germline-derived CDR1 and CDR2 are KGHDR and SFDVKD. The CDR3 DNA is TGTGCCACCAGTGATTACAGGGGAAACACCATATATTTT. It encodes CATSDYRGNTIYF.

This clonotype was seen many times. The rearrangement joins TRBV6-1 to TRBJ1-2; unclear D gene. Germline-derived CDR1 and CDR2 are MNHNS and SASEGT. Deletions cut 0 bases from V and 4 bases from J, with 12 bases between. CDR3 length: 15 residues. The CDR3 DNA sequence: TGTGCCAGCAGTGAAGCGGCAGACATTCTCTATGGCTACACCTTC. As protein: CASSEAADILYGYTF.

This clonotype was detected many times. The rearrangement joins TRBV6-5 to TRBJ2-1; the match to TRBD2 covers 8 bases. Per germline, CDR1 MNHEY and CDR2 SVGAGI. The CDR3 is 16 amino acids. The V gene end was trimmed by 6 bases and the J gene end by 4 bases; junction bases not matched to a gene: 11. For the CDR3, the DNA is TGTGCCAGCAGCCCCGTCTTCGGGGGGGGTTACAATGAGCAGTTCTTC. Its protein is CASSPVFGGGYNEQFF.

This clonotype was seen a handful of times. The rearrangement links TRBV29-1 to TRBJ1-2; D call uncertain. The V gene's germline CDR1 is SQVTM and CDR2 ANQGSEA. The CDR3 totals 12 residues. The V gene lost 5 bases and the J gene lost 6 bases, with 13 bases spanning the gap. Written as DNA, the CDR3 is TGCAGCGTTACGGCCCTCCCCCATGGCTACACCTTC. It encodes CSVTALPHGYTF. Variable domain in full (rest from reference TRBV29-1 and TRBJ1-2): SAVISQKPSRDICQRGTSLTIQCQVDSQVTMMFWYRQQPGQSLTLIATANQGSEATYESGFVIDKFPISRPNLTFSTLTVSNMSPEDSSIYLCSVTALPHGYTFGSGTRLTVV.

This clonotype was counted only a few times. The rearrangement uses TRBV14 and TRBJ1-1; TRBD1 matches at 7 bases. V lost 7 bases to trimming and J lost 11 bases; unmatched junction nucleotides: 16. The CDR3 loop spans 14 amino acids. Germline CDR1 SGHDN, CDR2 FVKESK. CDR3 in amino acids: CASTRTGLNVGAFF. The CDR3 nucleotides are TGTGCCAGCACCCGGACAGGCCTCAACGTGGGCGCTTTCTTT.

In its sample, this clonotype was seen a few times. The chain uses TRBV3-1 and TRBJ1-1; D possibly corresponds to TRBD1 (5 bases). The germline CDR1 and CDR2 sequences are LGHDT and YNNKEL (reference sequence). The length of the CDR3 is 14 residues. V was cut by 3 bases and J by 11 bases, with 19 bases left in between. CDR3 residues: CASSHSEGRSVAFF. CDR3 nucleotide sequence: TGTGCCAGCAGCCACTCCGAGGGGAGATCCGTCGCTTTCTTT.

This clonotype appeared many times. CDR3 nucleotides: TGTGCCAGCAGCTTGGTCTCTTCTGGGGAGACCCAGTACTTC. Protein sequence: CASSLVSSGETQYF. V usage is TRBV5-5 and J usage is TRBJ2-5, with D hard to call. V was trimmed by 0 bases and J by 5 bases, leaving 11 bases between them. Germline CDR1 and CDR2: SGHKS and YYEKEE (reference sequence). The CDR3 runs to 14 residues.

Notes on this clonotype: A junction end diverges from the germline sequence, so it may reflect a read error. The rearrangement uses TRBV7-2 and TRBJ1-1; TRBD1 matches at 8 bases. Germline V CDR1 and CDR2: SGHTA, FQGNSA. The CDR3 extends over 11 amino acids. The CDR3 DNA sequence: TGCTCAGGGGGCTGGGGGACTGAAGCTTTCTTT. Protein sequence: CSGGWGTEAFF.